This TCR beta chain was identified in a study of Ad26.COV2.S vaccination and SARS-CoV-2 variants. Specified treatment: around 19 received Ad26.COV2.S at low or high dose, single or two shots; 5 received placebo; per-sample allocation not given. Day 63 after the first vaccine or placebo injection was the time point for sampling. Wuhan-strain SARS-CoV-2 spike was expressed by the Ad26 vector that made up the vaccine. This CDR3 is built from 15 residues. Germline values: CDR1 LNHNV, CDR2 YYDKDF (reference sequence). The ends lost 5 bases at V and 1 base at J; junction bases unmatched: 2. Produced via immunoSEQ multiplex PCR; TCRdb's table is partial and in-frame only. The table records around 300,000 clones, 85% to 90% of them present only once.

The chain carries TRBV15 and TRBJ2-7, with 13 bases fitting TRBD2. The clonotype comes from a person between 18 and 60 years old who received the Ad26.COV2.S COVID-19 vaccine or a placebo. Sequenced here: peripheral blood, sampled in a trial of Ad26.COV2.S vaccine versus placebo. The CDR3 DNA follows: TGTGCCACCAGCGAGGGACTAGCGGGATCCTACGAGCAGTACTTC. It yields the protein CATSEGLAGSYEQYF. The full variable domain, its missing parts supplied by reference TRBV15 and TRBJ2-7, is DAMVIQNPRYQVTQFGKPVTLSCSQTLNHNVMYWYQQKSSQAPKLLFHYYDKDFNNEADTPDNFQSRRPNTSFCFLDIRSPGLGDTAMYLCATSEGLAGSYEQYFGPGTRLTVT.